This paragraph reports one TCR beta chain. This entry belongs to a study of shared T cell receptors in the human thymus. Trimming stripped 2 bases from V and 5 bases from J, with 13 bases between. Germline CDR1 is LGHNA and CDR2 is YSLEER. There are 15 residues in the CDR3. Sequenced by immunoSEQ multiplex PCR; TCRdb stores in-frame clones only, minus some. Of over 650,000 clones listed, 87% are singletons. Another study also made use of these data, one on human thymus T cells. Per that study: Corrective cardiac operations yielded the resected thymus tissue. Thymic and blood repertoires appeared to display a bias in their usage of V and J genes.

This receptor was identified in a boy in the first two years of life with a congenital heart defect. The sequencing input was thymocytes. The chain has TRBV4-3 and TRBJ2-1, with D possibly being TRBD2 (5 bases). The CDR3 DNA reads as TGCGCCAGCAGCCAAATTGAGGCCGGGGACAATGAGCAGTTCTTC. Protein: CASSQIEAGDNEQFF.